A selection of T cell receptor beta chains follows, all from one sample in a study of T cells in tuberculosis. Assay used: immunoSEQ multiplex PCR; TCRdb lists only in-frame clones, some missing. The repertoire holds tens of thousands of clones, with 85% to 90% as singletons. Sequencing used PBMCs. The receptors stem from a donor aged 10-30 years with latent tuberculosis or without tuberculosis infection. The CDR3 runs from the conserved cysteine through the conserved F or W. D genes are given only for firm matches. Expanded clones are given a class, and other clones once, few, many or no size at all.

>TRBV27|16|NA|NA|TRBJ1-2
TGTGCCAGCAGTTTAGTGTCCAGTCACCTTAACTATGGCTACACCTTC
CASSLVSSHLNYGYTF
>TRBV4-1|16|NA|NA|TRBJ1-1
TGCGCCAGCAGCCAAGAAGGAGGGTCCTTGAACACTGAAGCTTTCTTT
CASSQEGGSLNTEAFF
>TRBV6-1|18|NA|TRBD1|TRBJ2-2
TGTGCCAGCAGTGGATACAGGGGCTCCATCGGAGGCACCGGGGAGCTGTTTTTT
CASSGYRGSIGGTGELFF
>TRBV30|13|NA|NA|TRBJ1-2
TGTGCCTGGAGCCTCTATCGAGACTATGGCTACACCTTC
CAWSLYRDYGYTF
>TRBV15|14|NA|NA|TRBJ2-7
TGTGCCACCAGGATGGGCAGGGGTCCTCTTGAGCAGTACTTC
CATRMGRGPLEQYF
>TRBV5-1|15|NA|NA|TRBJ2-2
TGCGCCAGCAGCTTTTCCGAGGCGAACACCGGGGAGCTGTTTTTT
CASSFSEANTGELFF
>TRBV7-2|13|NA|TRBD1|TRBJ1-2
TGTGCCAGCAGCGCCGGACAGGTACGAGGCTACACCTTC
CASSAGQVRGYTF
>TRBV5-6|15|NA|TRBD2|TRBJ2-5
TGTGCCAGCATGAGTTTAGCGGGGACCCAAGAGACCCAGTACTTC
CASMSLAGTQETQYF
>TRBV4-1|12|NA|NA|TRBJ2-4
TGCGCCAGCAGCCAAGACGGTCGGACACAGTACTTC
CASSQDGRTQYF
>TRBV4-3|15|NA|NA|TRBJ1-5
TGCGCCAGCAGCCAGGTTTACAGGGATGGGCAGCCCCAGCATTTT
CASSQVYRDGQPQHF
>TRBV29-1|15|NA|NA|TRBJ2-1
TGCAGCGCTCCGGTTGACGGACTCCTGAGCAATGAGCAGTTCTTC
CSAPVDGLLSNEQFF
>TRBV13|14|NA|TRBD1|TRBJ2-3
TGTGCCAGCAGCCTTGGACAGGGTCCAAATACGCAGTATTTT
CASSLGQGPNTQYF
>TRBV19|15|NA|NA|TRBJ2-7
TGTGCCAGTAGTAGATGGGGGCAGCCCTCCTACGAGCAGTACTTC
CASSRWGQPSYEQYF
>TRBV11-2|18|NA|NA|TRBJ2-4
TGTGCCAGCAGCTTAGCGGGGAGGGACAGGTGGAAGAGGGACATTCAGTACTTC
CASSLAGRDRWKRDIQYF
>TRBV4-3|13|NA|TRBD1|TRBJ1-1
TGCGCCAGCAGCCACGACAGGGGCTCTGAAGCTTTCTTT
CASSHDRGSEAFF
>TRBV11-2|16|NA|TRBD1|TRBJ2-6
TGTGCCAGCAGCTTGGACAGGGGAAGTGGGGCCAACGTCCTGACTTTC
CASSLDRGSGANVLTF
>TRBV5-6|14|NA|TRBD1|TRBJ1-6
TGTGCCAGCAGCCTAGGGACAGGGCAATCACCCCTCCACTTT
CASSLGTGQSPLHF
>TRBV6-6|13|NA|TRBD1|TRBJ1-1
TGTGCCAGCGTTCGGGACAGGAGCACTGAAGCTTTCTTT
CASVRDRSTEAFF
>TRBV18|14|NA|TRBD1|TRBJ1-1
TGTGCCAGCTCACCTGGACAGGGCCACACTGAAGCTTTCTTT
CASSPGQGHTEAFF
>TRBV28|14|NA|TRBD1|TRBJ2-7
TGTGCCAGCAGCTCCGGGACAGACTTGGGGGAGCAGTACTTC
CASSSGTDLGEQYF
>TRBV19|16|NA|TRBD1|TRBJ1-4
TGTGCCAGTAGTATCGTCACAGGGGCCATCGGGGAAAAACTGTTTTTT
CASSIVTGAIGEKLFF
>TRBV30|15|NA|NA|TRBJ1-1
TGTGCCTGGAATCCCAAGACGACAGGCCACCTTGGGGCTTTCTTT
CAWNPKTTGHLGAFF
>TRBV13|14|NA|NA|TRBJ2-7
TGTGCCAGCAGCTTACTTGGCGGCCCCTACGAGCAGTACTTC
CASSLLGGPYEQYF
>TRBV2|13|NA|TRBD1|TRBJ1-2
TGTGCCAGCAGTGGCAGGACAGGGTCTGGCTACACCTTC
CASSGRTGSGYTF
>TRBV7-9|15|NA|NA|TRBJ2-5
TGTGCCAGCAGCCCCAGAGGAGGGGGCGCGAAGACCCAGTACTTC
CASSPRGGGAKTQYF
>TRBV27|15|NA|TRBD2|TRBJ2-1
TGTGCCAGCAGTTTCCGTAGCGGGGGGGGCGGAGAGCAGTTCTTC
CASSFRSGGGGEQFF
>TRBV5-1|14|NA|NA|TRBJ2-5
TGCGCCAGCAGCTCAGGCGCAAACCAAGAGACCCAGTACTTC
CASSSGANQETQYF
>TRBV7-2|13|NA|NA|TRBJ1-2
TGTGCCAGCAGCCCCTATCTCCGGGATGGCTACACCTTC
CASSPYLRDGYTF
>TRBV27|13|NA|NA|TRBJ2-2
TGTGCCAGCAGTTTAAGGGGGACCGGGGAGCTGTTTTTT
CASSLRGTGELFF
>TRBV14|16|NA|NA|TRBJ2-1
TGTGCCAGCAGCCAGTCGGCAGGGGACATATACAATGAGCAGTTCTTC
CASSQSAGDIYNEQFF
>TRBV5-1|13|once|NA|TRBJ2-1
TGCGCCAGCAGCTCGGACAGTGGCGATGAGCAGTTCTTC
CASSSDSGDEQFF
>TRBV4-3|16|NA|NA|TRBJ2-1
TGCGCCAGCAGCCAAGAGGGGGGTAGGACCTACAATGAGCAGTTCTTC
CASSQEGGRTYNEQFF
>TRBV5-8|17|NA|TRBD1|TRBJ1-1
TGTGCCAGCAGCTACCGACAGGGAGCGTTGATGAACACTGAAGCTTTCTTT
CASSYRQGALMNTEAFF
>TRBV29-1|13|NA|TRBD1|TRBJ1-3
TGCAGCGTCGAGACAGGGAAGGGAAACACCATATATTTT
CSVETGKGNTIYF
>TRBV10-2|16|NA|NA|TRBJ2-2
TGCGCCAGCAGTATCCGAGTACTAGGCGTGACCGGGGAGCTGTTTTTT
CASSIRVLGVTGELFF
>TRBV30|14|NA|NA|TRBJ2-2
TGTGCCTGGAGTGAGAAGGCGGCCACCGGGGAGCTGTTTTTT
CAWSEKAATGELFF
>TRBV29-1|16|NA|NA|TRBJ2-5
TGCAGCGCCGTAGCCGACAGGTCCAGGTTCACAGAGACCCAGTACTTC
CSAVADRSRFTETQYF
>TRBV27|13|NA|TRBD1|TRBJ2-3
TGTGCCAGCAGGGGACAGGGGGCAGATACGCAGTATTTT
CASRGQGADTQYF
>TRBV15|19|NA|TRBD2|TRBJ2-5
TGTGCCACCAGCAGACAAACCCTGGGACTAGCGGGGGCCCGGGAGACCCAGTACTTC
CATSRQTLGLAGARETQYF
>TRBV6-4|15|NA|NA|TRBJ2-1
TGTGCCAGCAGTGACTCGAAAGGGGCCTACAATGAGCAGTTCTTC
CASSDSKGAYNEQFF
>TRBV2|17|NA|TRBD1|TRBJ2-3
TGTGCCAGCAGTGATTGGGGGACAGGGGGAAGCACAGATACGCAGTATTTT
CASSDWGTGGSTDTQYF
>TRBV5-1|14|NA|NA|TRBJ2-1
TGCGCCAGCAGCTTGGTGGCAGGGAACAATGAGCAGTTCTTC
CASSLVAGNNEQFF
>TRBV2|12|NA|NA|TRBJ1-3
TGTGCCAGCAGTGAAATAGGGAGGACCATATATTTT
CASSEIGRTIYF
>TRBV11-2|14|once|TRBD1|TRBJ2-7
TGTGCCAGCAGTTCTCGACAGGGCGCCTACGAGCAGTACTTC
CASSSRQGAYEQYF
>TRBV12-5|16|NA|NA|TRBJ1-1
TGTGCTAGTGGTTTGATCCTCGGACGGGGGAACACTGAAGCTTTCTTT
CASGLILGRGNTEAFF
>TRBV28|14|NA|TRBD1|TRBJ1-4
TGTGCCAGCATCCCGGGGACAGGATGGGCCAAACTGTTTTTT
CASIPGTGWAKLFF
>TRBV4-1|14|NA|TRBD1|TRBJ2-7
TGCGCCAGCAGCCTAGGGACAGGTTCCTACGAGCAGTACTTC
CASSLGTGSYEQYF
>TRBV7-2|15|once|TRBD2|TRBJ2-7
TGTGCCAGCAGCGCCACTAGCGGGGGGACCTACGAGCAGTACTTC
CASSATSGGTYEQYF
>TRBV25-1|14|once|TRBD2|TRBJ2-7
TGTGCCAGCAGTGGGCTAGCGGGGGACAACGAGCAGTACTTC
CASSGLAGDNEQYF
>TRBV7-2|16|NA|TRBD2|TRBJ2-5
TGTGCCAGCAGCTTAGTACTAGCGGGGGGGCTAGAGACCCAGTACTTC
CASSLVLAGGLETQYF